This T cell receptor beta chain was found in a study of shared clonotypes between healthy human individuals. About the study: Sampling drew on donors who were a couple of women and three men aged 18 to 49.

This clone was seen a handful of times. Profiling relied on immunoSEQ multiplex PCR, and the TCRdb table lists in-frame clones only, not all of them. The sample records around 530,000 clones, roughly four fifths being singletons. This sequence was found in a woman aged 35 to 49 in good health. Some clones in this sample may be carry-over from other donors' samples. Sequencing was performed on PBMCs.

The CDR3 loop reads CASSVEAEETQYF. DNA for the CDR3: TGTGCCAGCAGTGTAGAAGCGGAAGAGACCCAGTACTTC. The J gene is TRBJ2-5, the V gene TRBV2; D perhaps matches TRBD2 (5 bases). The germline V gene encodes CDR1 SNHLY and CDR2 FYNNEI. The CDR3 sequence is 13 residues long. The V gene lost 4 bases and the J gene lost 3 bases, with 9 bases spanning the gap.